These T cell receptor beta chains were read from a single sample in a study of T cells in localized non-small cell lung cancer. The data were produced by immunoSEQ multiplex PCR, yet TCRdb's version contains in-frame clones alone and is incomplete. The sample has fewer than 12,000 clones, approximately 84% seen once. The sequencing here drew on peripheral blood, taken before any cancer treatment. All receptors derive from a male donor older than 55 with stage III lung adenocarcinoma. CDR3s include the opening cysteine and the closing phenylalanine or tryptophan. D genes are given only for firm matches. Size values are once, few and many counts, or a class for expanded clones, and some rows have none.

v_call	j_call	d_call	clone_size	cdr3_nt	cdr3_aa
TRBV28	TRBJ1-2	NA	NA	TGTGCCAGCAGTTTCCCGGATCGGGGGCTCAGCTATGGCTACACCTTC	CASSFPDRGLSYGYTF
TRBV9	TRBJ2-1	TRBD1	few	TGTGCCAGCAGCACCCGACAGGGGAACTACAATGAGCAGTTCTTC	CASSTRQGNYNEQFF
TRBV5-1	TRBJ2-2	TRBD1	NA	TGCGCCAGCAGCTCGCGAGGACAGGGGACCGGGGAGCTGTTTTTT	CASSSRGQGTGELFF
TRBV28	TRBJ1-5	NA	NA	TGTGCCAGCAGTTTTCATACAGGGAAAGGACGTTATCAGCCCCAGCATTTT	CASSFHTGKGRYQPQHF
TRBV7-9	TRBJ2-7	NA	NA	TGTGCCAGCAGCGGGTACGAGCAGTACTTC	CASSGYEQYF
TRBV2	TRBJ2-1	NA	NA	TGTGCCAGCAGCGCCGGGCCCCTGCGGGAGCAGTTCTTC	CASSAGPLREQFF
TRBV6-1	TRBJ2-2	NA	NA	TGTGCCAGCAGTAGAGGTAGCGAGGCCGGGGAGCTGTTTTTT	CASSRGSEAGELFF
TRBV11-2	TRBJ2-7	NA	NA	TGTGCCAGCAGCGACATCTCTCCAGGGGCCCTATACGAGCAGTACTTC	CASSDISPGALYEQYF
TRBV4-3	TRBJ2-5	TRBD1	NA	TGCGCCAGCAGCCAAGTTAGCACAGGGGCGGGCACCCAGTACTTC	CASSQVSTGAGTQYF
TRBV6-5	TRBJ1-1	NA	NA	TGTGCCAGCAGTCCGGCCCCGAACACTGAAGCTTTCTTT	CASSPAPNTEAFF
TRBV4-3	TRBJ2-2	TRBD2	NA	TGCGCCAGCAGCCAATCGACGGGAGGGCGGGAGCTGTTTTTT	CASSQSTGGRELFF
TRBV10-3	TRBJ2-3	TRBD2	NA	TGTGCCATCAGTGAGCCGGGGGGAGCAGATACGCAGTATTTT	CAISEPGGADTQYF
TRBV7-9	TRBJ1-2	NA	once	TGTGCCAGCAGAATGGCGGGGGCGACGCACTATGGCTACACCTTC	CASRMAGATHYGYTF
TRBV10-3	TRBJ2-1	NA	NA	TGTGCCAGCCGTGGGGGGGCCAATGAGCAGTTCTTC	CASRGGANEQFF
TRBV6-5	TRBJ1-2	NA	NA	TGTGCCAGCCAGCGAGCCCCGTCGGAAGGCTACACCTTC	CASQRAPSEGYTF
TRBV28	TRBJ1-2	NA	NA	TGTGCCAGCAGTTTAAGTCAGAACGGAGAGTTAACCTTC	CASSLSQNGELTF
TRBV4-2	TRBJ2-7	NA	NA	TGTGCCAGCAGCCAAGAGGGCCGGCGCTACGAGCAGTACTTC	CASSQEGRRYEQYF
TRBV28	TRBJ1-6	NA	NA	TGTGCCAGCAGTCCCCTGGGAAGGGCGGATTCACCCCTCCACTTT	CASSPLGRADSPLHF
TRBV5-1	TRBJ2-2	NA	NA	TGCGCCAGCAGCTTCCCGAAAACTTTCGTGAATCCCGGAGGGACCGGGGAGCTGTTTTTT	CASSFPKTFVNPGGTGELFF
TRBV18	TRBJ1-1	NA	NA	TGTGCCAGCTCGAGCTCGGCAGCGGTGGGCACTGAAGCTTTCTTT	CASSSSAAVGTEAFF
TRBV18	TRBJ1-1	TRBD1	NA	TGTGCCAGCTCACCTGGACAGGGGAGGTTGGGGAACACTGAAGCTTTCTTT	CASSPGQGRLGNTEAFF
TRBV10-2	TRBJ2-3	TRBD2	NA	TGCGCCAGCAGTGTCGGACTAGCAACAGATACGCAGTATTTT	CASSVGLATDTQYF
TRBV28	TRBJ1-6	NA	once	TGTGCCAGCAGCCCCGACAGGAATAATTCACCCCTCCACTTT	CASSPDRNNSPLHF
TRBV7-9	TRBJ1-2	TRBD1	NA	TGTGCCAGCAGCTTAGCGGGGGGACAGGACTATGGCTACACCTTC	CASSLAGGQDYGYTF
TRBV19	TRBJ1-2	NA	NA	TGTGCCAGTAGTCCTTTGAACTATGGCTACACCTTC	CASSPLNYGYTF
TRBV7-9	TRBJ1-3	TRBD1	NA	TGTGCCAGCAGCCCACCGGGACAGGCCTCTGGAAACACCATATATTTT	CASSPPGQASGNTIYF
TRBV14	TRBJ2-2	NA	NA	TGTGCCAGCAGCCGTCAGGGCCCCACCAACACCGGGGAGCTGTTTTTT	CASSRQGPTNTGELFF
TRBV5-1	TRBJ2-1	NA	NA	TGCGCCAGCAGCGAAGGGACGCCCGGGGGTGAGCAGTTCTTC	CASSEGTPGGEQFF
TRBV15	TRBJ2-3	TRBD1	NA	TGTGCCACCAGCAGCAGGGACAGATACACAGATACGCAGTATTTT	CATSSRDRYTDTQYF
TRBV2	TRBJ1-1	NA	NA	TGTGTCGTAGGGGGGCCGAACACTGAAGCTTTCTTT	CVVGGPNTEAFF
TRBV6-5	TRBJ1-1	NA	few	TGTGCCAGCAGTTGGGTGGGGAGGGACACTGAAGCTTTCTTT	CASSWVGRDTEAFF
TRBV28	TRBJ1-2	NA	NA	TGTGCCAGCAGTTCCCCGGGACTAAAAGCTAACTATGGCTACACCTTC	CASSSPGLKANYGYTF
TRBV28	TRBJ1-3	NA	NA	TGTGCCAGCGTACCAAGAACGGCTGGAAACACCATATATTTT	CASVPRTAGNTIYF
TRBV19	TRBJ2-7	TRBD2	NA	TGTGCCAGTAGTATAAGACCAGCGGGGGGGCTCTCCTACGAGCAGTACTTC	CASSIRPAGGLSYEQYF
TRBV12-5	TRBJ2-1	TRBD2	NA	TGTGCTAGTGGACCCCGAGGGACTAGCGTTTACAATGAGCAGTTCTTC	CASGPRGTSVYNEQFF
TRBV9	TRBJ2-3	NA	once	TGTGCCAGCAGCGCAGACAGGGTCGGGGGGACAGATACGCAGTATTTT	CASSADRVGGTDTQYF
TRBV4-3	TRBJ1-2	NA	NA	TGCGCCAGCAGCCAAGTGGGGTTCGATGGCTACACCTTC	CASSQVGFDGYTF
TRBV7-3	TRBJ2-2	NA	few	TGTGCCAGCAGCTCTCCCCAGGCCGCCGGGGAGCTGTTTTTT	CASSSPQAAGELFF
TRBV19	TRBJ2-7	NA	NA	TGTGCCAGTAGTTCTCAAAACGGGCAGATGGGCGGCGAGCAGTACTTC	CASSSQNGQMGGEQYF
TRBV6-6	TRBJ2-1	TRBD2	NA	TGTGCCAGCGGGTTACGGGACTACTACAATGAGCAGTTCTTC	CASGLRDYYNEQFF
TRBV5-1	TRBJ1-2	NA	NA	TGCGCCAGCAGCCCCGGTGGAGGGAACTATGGCTACACCTTC	CASSPGGGNYGYTF
TRBV4-2	TRBJ2-7	TRBD2	NA	TGTGCCAGCAGCCAAGTAAGCGGGAGTAGCTACGAGCAGTACTTC	CASSQVSGSSYEQYF
TRBV6-5	TRBJ2-5	NA	NA	TGTGCCAGCAGTTACTCGAGCGTAGGGTTAGGAGAGACCCAGTACTTC	CASSYSSVGLGETQYF
TRBV5-5	TRBJ2-7	NA	NA	TGTGCCAGCAGCCGAGCCGGGGAGCAGTACTTC	CASSRAGEQYF
TRBV9	TRBJ2-3	NA	NA	TGTGCCAGCAGCGTAGACGGCTTATCCACAGATACGCAGTATTTT	CASSVDGLSTDTQYF
TRBV2	TRBJ2-1	TRBD2	NA	TGTGCCAGCAGTGAGGTAGCGGGGGGTGAGCAGTTCTTC	CASSEVAGGEQFF
TRBV19	TRBJ1-1	NA	NA	TGTGCCAGTAGACCGTGGGGGGAACGGATCACTGAAGCTTTCTTT	CASRPWGERITEAFF
TRBV7-9	TRBJ2-7	TRBD1	NA	TGTGCCAGCAGCACTGCTGCCAGGGGGAATAACGAGCAGTACTTC	CASSTAARGNNEQYF
TRBV6-4	TRBJ1-5	NA	NA	TGTGCCAGCAGTGGACAGCCCTATAGCAATCAGCCCCAGCATTTT	CASSGQPYSNQPQHF
TRBV6-5	TRBJ1-5	TRBD1	once	TGTGCCAGCAGGCAGACAGGGAGGGTACGGCAGCCCCAGCATTTT	CASRQTGRVRQPQHF
TRBV9	TRBJ1-2	TRBD1	NA	TGTGCCAGCAGCAGCCTGGGACAGGCATATGGCTACACCTTC	CASSSLGQAYGYTF
TRBV29-1	TRBJ2-1	TRBD2	NA	TGCAGCGTTGAATGGCTAGCGGGAGAGTTTTTCTTC	CSVEWLAGEFFF
TRBV7-2	TRBJ1-6	NA	NA	TGTGCCAGCAGCTCTCAACCGCAGGGCGGAAATTCACCCCTCCACTTT	CASSSQPQGGNSPLHF
TRBV5-4	TRBJ2-5	TRBD2	NA	TGTGCCAGCAGCTCCCAGGGAGGGGAGACCCAGTACTTC	CASSSQGGETQYF
TRBV18	TRBJ1-2	TRBD1	NA	TGTGCCAGCTCACCACGGGACAGCTATGGCTACACCTTC	CASSPRDSYGYTF